The 25 T cell receptor beta chains below all came from one sample that was sequenced in a study of blood T cells in healthy people across ages. Using a J-beta primer mix together with a sample-barcoded 5' primer, a second PCR was run for roughly 6 to 12 cycles. TCRdb processed the 5' RACE reads anew with MiXCR; each CDR3 protein has one entry. Here the sample spans about 930,000 distinct CDR3 sequences, under 35% being singletons. In addition, the sample was reused for a study of T cells of mothers and their children.

Sequencing was carried out using blood. These receptors came from a woman between 40 and 55 years old in good health.

The chain joins TRBV20-1 to TRBJ1-5; D unclear. The CDR3 is made up of 14 amino acids. Germline CDR1 and CDR2: DFQATT and SNEGSKA (reference sequence). V was pared by 0 bases and J by 3 bases, with 9 bases between. The chain's CDR3 is CSARDRDNNQPQHF. In nucleotides, the CDR3 is TGCAGTGCTAGAGATAGAGACAACAATCAGCCCCAGCATTTT.

Comments on this clonotype: A read error may account for a junction end that differs from germline. The chain employs TRBV29-1 and TRBJ1-4, with D hard to call. The CDR3 consists of 14 residues. Germline lookup yields CDR1 SQVTM and CDR2 ANQGSEA. The CDR3 here is CSVETNKPNQKLFF. The CDR3 DNA reads as TGCAGCGTTGAGACAAACAAACCTAATCAAAAACTGTTTTTT. The variable domain in full, with the rest retrieved from reference TRBV29-1 and TRBJ1-4, is SAVISQKPSRDICQRGTSLTIQCQVDSQVTMMFWYRQQPGQSLTLIATANQGSEATYESGFVIDKFPISRPNLTFSTLTVSNMSPEDSSIYLCSVETNKPNQKLFFGSGTQLSVL.

At least ten counts were recorded for this clonotype. This rearrangement joins TRBV9 to TRBJ2-1; the D gene could be TRBD1 or TRBD2 (6 bases each). V was trimmed by 0 bases and J by 7 bases, leaving 20 bases between them. This CDR3 spans 17 amino acids. Germline lookup yields CDR1 SGDLS and CDR2 YYNGEE. CDR3 region: CASSVVGARGTWNEQFF. DNA for the CDR3: TGTGCCAGCAGCGTAGTAGGGGCTAGGGGGACTTGGAATGAGCAGTTCTTC.

The table lists this clonotype with many counts. The chain links TRBV5-1 to TRBJ2-7, with TRBD1 matching over 11 bases. Germline CDR1 reads SGHRS; CDR2 reads YFSETQ. V trimming: 0 bases; J trimming: 6 bases; junction bases outside the gene matches: 8. The CDR3 sequence is 16 residues long. The chain's CDR3 is CASSLDGGTGGPEQYF. DNA for the CDR3: TGCGCCAGCAGCTTGGACGGAGGGACAGGGGGACCCGAGCAGTACTTC. Complete variable domain (other parts from reference TRBV5-1 and TRBJ2-7): KAGVTQTPRYLIKTRGQQVTLSCSPISGHRSVSWYQQTPGQGLQFLFEYFSETQRNKGNFPGRFSGRQFSNSRSEMNVSTLELGDSALYLCASSLDGGTGGPEQYFGPGTRLTVT.

The table lists this clonotype with many counts. This chain uses TRBV29-1 with TRBJ2-2; D remains unclear. Germline-derived CDR1 and CDR2 are SQVTM and ANQGSEA. The CDR3 sequence is 11 residues long. With 6 bases removed from V and 8 bases from J, the gap between germline ends came to 10 bases. The CDR3: CSVILGGELFF. CDR3 nucleotide sequence: TGCAGCGTCATTCTTGGGGGGGAGCTGTTTTTT.

In DNA, the CDR3 is TGTGCCAGCAGCGACCCCGAAGCGGAGGGTAGCACAGATACGCAGTATTTT. Its protein is CASSDPEAEGSTDTQYF. This chain joins TRBV9 and TRBJ2-3; tentatively, D is TRBD2 (6 bases). The V end was cut by 3 bases, the J end by 0 bases, with 17 bases between. CDR1 SGDLS and CDR2 YYNGEE come from the germline V gene. The CDR3 contains 17 residues.

With regard to this clonotype: The junction departs from the called germline gene at one end, perhaps through a read error. V usage is TRBV5-1 and J usage is TRBJ1-2; 12 bases are a match to TRBD1. The CDR3 has 14 amino acids. The germline CDR1 and CDR2 sequences are SGHRS and YFSETQ. CDR3 DNA sequence: TGCGCCAACAGCTTGGATCCGGGACAGGGGGCCTACACCTTC. Amino acids: CANSLDPGQGAYTF.

At least ten counts were recorded for this clonotype. The chain has TRBV29-1 and TRBJ2-7; no clear D gene. Germline V gives CDR1 SQVTM, CDR2 ANQGSEA. CDR3 length: 12 amino acids. V was shortened by 6 bases and J by 7 bases, with 16 bases between the two germline ends. For the CDR3, the DNA is TGCAGCGTGGTCCTAAGGATCGGAGAGCAGTACTTC. Amino acids: CSVVLRIGEQYF.

This clonotype was counted at least ten times. V usage is TRBV4-1 and J usage is TRBJ2-7; 14 bases are shared with TRBD2. The V segment lost 1 base and the J segment 0 bases; nucleotides outside the gene matches: 5. CDR3 length: 18 amino acids. Germline V gene sequence: CDR1 MGHRA, CDR2 YSYEKL. The CDR3 reads CASSQGGLAGGFSYEQYF. CDR3 DNA: TGCGCCAGCAGCCAAGGTGGACTAGCGGGGGGTTTCTCCTACGAGCAGTACTTC.

This clonotype was seen repeatedly, ten times or more. CDR3 sequence (DNA): TGTGCCAGCAGCTCAACCGGGGCCGAGCAGTACTTC. Translation: CASSSTGAEQYF. J is TRBJ2-7 and V is TRBV13; D possibly uses TRBD1 or TRBD2 (5 bases each). CDR1 and CDR2 from the germline V gene are PRHDT and FYEKMQ (reference sequence). The CDR3 length is 12 residues. Trimming shortened V by 4 bases and J by 6 bases, and 10 bases separated the two germline ends.

The chain employs TRBV2 and TRBJ1-5; D call uncertain. The germline gives CDR1 SNHLY, CDR2 FYNNEI. Trimming shortened V by 0 bases and J by 11 bases, and 8 bases separated the two germline ends. CDR3 length equals 12 residues. CDR3 amino acids: CASSEAGPSQHF. The CDR3 coding sequence is TGTGCCAGCAGTGAAGCCGGCCCCTCCCAGCATTTT. Full variable domain (rest looked up from reference TRBV2 and TRBJ1-5): EPEVTQTPSHQVTQMGQEVILRCVPISNHLYFYWYRQILGQKVEFLVSFYNNEISEKSEIFDDQFSVERPDGSNFTLKIRSTKLEDSAMYFCASSEAGPSQHFGDGTRLSIL.

Written as DNA, the CDR3 is TGCGCCAGCAGCCCGGAAGGGACAGTGAGAGAGACCCAGTACTTC. Translated: CASSPEGTVRETQYF. V is TRBV5-1 and J is TRBJ2-5; 7 bases agree with TRBD1. The CDR3 has 15 residues. Germline trimming cut 4 bases from V and 4 bases from J; bases unmatched to any gene: 10. Per germline, CDR1 SGHRS and CDR2 YFSETQ.

J is TRBJ2-1 and V is TRBV7-2; D not resolved. The CDR3 contains 15 residues. V lost 4 bases, J lost 2 bases, and 12 bases lay in between. Germline CDR1 is SGHTA and CDR2 is FQGNSA. CDR3 region: CASSSPDAAYNEQFF. DNA for the CDR3: TGTGCCAGCAGCTCACCGGACGCAGCCTACAATGAGCAGTTCTTC.

This clonotype appeared a few times. The chain recombines TRBV28 with TRBJ1-5, with D uncertain. Germline CDR1 is MDHEN and CDR2 is SYDVKM. Deletions cut 2 bases from V and 3 bases from J, with 11 bases between. This CDR3 is built from 15 residues. DNA of the CDR3: TGTGCCAGCAGTTTACCCACGCCGTCCAATCAGCCCCAGCATTTT. Its protein product is CASSLPTPSNQPQHF.

There are a few counts of this clonotype. The gene calls are TRBV20-1 and TRBJ1-5, with TRBD1 matching over 7 bases. Germline lookup yields CDR1 DFQATT and CDR2 SNEGSKA (reference sequence). V gave up 6 bases and J gave up 3 bases; unmatched junction bases: 11. This CDR3 is built from 15 residues. The CDR3 reads CSAIRDSDTNQPQHF. CDR3 nucleotide sequence: TGCAGTGCCATCCGGGACAGCGATACCAATCAGCCCCAGCATTTT.

In the case of this clonotype: A much larger clone lies a single base off, so this may be a read error. The J gene is TRBJ2-7, the V gene TRBV28; D tentatively reads TRBD1 or TRBD2 (5 bases each). The CDR3 is 16 residues long. The germline gives CDR1 MDHEN, CDR2 SYDVKM. The CDR3 region is CASSLGGISGSYERYF. The CDR3 DNA reads as TGTGCCAGCAGTTTAGGGGGTATCAGCGGCTCCTACGAGCGGTACTTC.

This clonotype was observed many times. The V call is TRBV2, the J call TRBJ2-1, with 10 nucleotides matching TRBD1. J was trimmed by 6 bases and V by 7 bases; bases with no gene match: 3. CDR1 and CDR2 from the germline V gene are SNHLY and FYNNEI. The CDR3 sequence is 13 residues long. CDR3 DNA sequence: TGTGCCAGCAAGGGGACAGGGGTCAATGAGCAGTTCTTC. It specifies CASKGTGVNEQFF.

V is TRBV7-2 and J is TRBJ2-7, with a weak D call TRBD2 (5 bases). The CDR3 has 13 amino acids. The germline V gene has CDR1 SGHTA and CDR2 FQGNSA. V gave up 5 bases and J gave up 5 bases, with 13 bases separating them. CDR3 sequence reads: CASSPFWGDEQYF. The DNA for the CDR3 is TGTGCCAGCAGCCCCTTTTGGGGAGACGAGCAGTACTTC.

The chain carries TRBV11-2 and TRBJ2-2; the match to TRBD2 covers 7 bases. J was trimmed by 7 bases and V by 5 bases; bases with no gene match: 4. The CDR3 runs to 13 residues. Germline values: CDR1 SGHAT, CDR2 FQNNGV. For the CDR3, the DNA is TGTGCCAGCAGCGTGGGGGAGGGCGGGGAGCTGTTTTTT. Its translation: CASSVGEGGELFF.

This clonotype occurred a few times. This rearrangement joins TRBV4-1 to TRBJ2-7; either TRBD1 or TRBD2 may supply D (6 bases each). Germline loops: CDR1 MGHRA, CDR2 YSYEKL. Deletions cut 0 bases from V and 2 bases from J, with 14 bases between. There are 16 residues in the CDR3. This chain's CDR3 is CASSQDLGGTTYEQYF. In nucleotides, the CDR3 is TGCGCCAGCAGCCAAGATCTTGGCGGGACAACCTACGAGCAGTACTTC.

This clonotype turned up a few times. The rearrangement joins TRBV25-1 to TRBJ1-4; D remains unclear. The V end was cut by 4 bases, the J end by 0 bases, with 12 bases between. The CDR3 is made up of 16 amino acids. Per germline, CDR1 MGHDK and CDR2 SYGVNS. The DNA for the CDR3 is TGTGCCAGCAGTGGATCCATCACGCCAACTAATGAAAAACTGTTTTTT. It translates to CASSGSITPTNEKLFF.

This rearrangement joins TRBV5-1 to TRBJ1-1, with a possible D match to TRBD1 (6 bases). Germline V lookup: CDR1 SGHRS, CDR2 YFSETQ. The CDR3 covers 15 residues. V gave up 4 bases and J gave up 4 bases, with 17 bases separating them. The CDR3 coding sequence is TGCGCCAGCAGCCCGGGCGCACAGGGAGGCACTGAAGCTTTCTTT. This gives the protein CASSPGAQGGTEAFF.

This clonotype was seen a few times. This chain links TRBV3-1 with TRBJ2-1; D is uncertain. Trimming shortened V by 0 bases and J by 5 bases, and 11 bases separated the two germline ends. The CDR3 length is 15 residues. The germline CDR1 and CDR2 sequences are LGHDT and YNNKEL (reference sequence). The CDR3 loop reads CASSQDLPDDNEQFF. The DNA of the CDR3 is TGTGCCAGCAGCCAAGATCTCCCCGATGACAATGAGCAGTTCTTC.

This clonotype came up many times. The chain links TRBV7-8 to TRBJ2-6; D remains unclear. Germline V gene sequence: CDR1 SGHVS, CDR2 FQNEAQ. CDR3 length: 11 amino acids. V was shortened by 8 bases and J by 1 base, with 0 bases between the two germline ends. The CDR3 region is CASSGANVLTF. As DNA, the CDR3 is TGTGCCAGCTCTGGGGCCAACGTCCTGACTTTC.

V and J are TRBV5-5 and TRBJ2-7; 7 bases align to TRBD2. Germline V gene sequence: CDR1 SGHKS, CDR2 YYEKEE (reference sequence). The CDR3 covers 13 residues. V trimming: 3 bases; J trimming: 10 bases; junction bases outside the gene matches: 10. CDR3 sequence: CASSSPPGRAQYF. The CDR3 nucleotides read TGTGCCAGCAGCTCCCCTCCAGGGAGGGCCCAGTACTTC.